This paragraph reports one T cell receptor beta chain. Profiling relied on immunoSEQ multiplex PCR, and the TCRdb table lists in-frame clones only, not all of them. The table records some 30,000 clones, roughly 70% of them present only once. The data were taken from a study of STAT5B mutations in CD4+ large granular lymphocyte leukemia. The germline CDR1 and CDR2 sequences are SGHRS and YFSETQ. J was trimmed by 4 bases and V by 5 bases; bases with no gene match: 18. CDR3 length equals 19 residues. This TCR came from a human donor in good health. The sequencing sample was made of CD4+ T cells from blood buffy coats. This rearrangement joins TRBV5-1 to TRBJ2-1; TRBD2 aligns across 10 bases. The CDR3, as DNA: TGCGCCAGCAGGGGGGGCCCTAGCGGGAGATTAACCAGTTACAATGAGCAGTTCTTC. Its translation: CASRGGPSGRLTSYNEQFF. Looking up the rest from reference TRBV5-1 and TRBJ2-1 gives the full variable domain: KAGVTQTPRYLIKTRGQQVTLSCSPISGHRSVSWYQQTPGQGLQFLFEYFSETQRNKGNFPGRFSGRQFSNSRSEMNVSTLELGDSALYLCASRGGPSGRLTSYNEQFFGPGTRLTVL.